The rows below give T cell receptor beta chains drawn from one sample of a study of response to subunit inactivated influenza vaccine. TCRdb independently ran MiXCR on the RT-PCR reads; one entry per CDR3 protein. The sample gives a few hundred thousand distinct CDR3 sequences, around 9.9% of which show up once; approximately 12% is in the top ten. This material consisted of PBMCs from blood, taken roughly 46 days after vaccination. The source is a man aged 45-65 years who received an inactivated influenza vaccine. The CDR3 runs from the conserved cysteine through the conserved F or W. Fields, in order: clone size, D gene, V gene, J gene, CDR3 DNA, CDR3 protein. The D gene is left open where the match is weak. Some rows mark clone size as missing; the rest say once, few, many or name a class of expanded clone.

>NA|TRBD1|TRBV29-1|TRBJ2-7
TGCAGCGTTGAAGGGGCCAGGGGGAAGGACGAGCAGTACTTC
CSVEGARGKDEQYF
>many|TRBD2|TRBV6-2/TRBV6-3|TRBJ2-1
TGTGCCAGCAGTTACTTATTAGCGGGAGCCCTCTTGGATGAGCAGTTCTTC
CASSYLLAGALLDEQFF
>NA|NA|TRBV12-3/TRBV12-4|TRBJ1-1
TGTGCCAGCAGTTTTACAGCCACTGAAGCTTTCTTT
CASSFTATEAFF
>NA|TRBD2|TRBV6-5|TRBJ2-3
TGTGCCAGCAGTTCCCGGACTAGCGGGATCACAGATACGCAGTATTTT
CASSSRTSGITDTQYF
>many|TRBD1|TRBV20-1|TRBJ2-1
TGCAGTGCTATTACCGGGACAGGGGGTGATGAGCAGTTCTTC
CSAITGTGGDEQFF
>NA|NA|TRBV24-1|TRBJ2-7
TGTGCCACCAGTCAAGGAGGCCTAAGCGGTGCGGGCGAGCAGTACTTC
CATSQGGLSGAGEQYF
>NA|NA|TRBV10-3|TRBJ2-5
TGTGCCATCAGTGAGTCTGGGGGAGTCGTTCGAGAGACCCAGTACTTC
CAISESGGVVRETQYF
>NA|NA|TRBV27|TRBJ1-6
TGTGCCAGCAGTTTCGTTCGAACCCGTGATTCACCCCTCCACTTT
CASSFVRTRDSPLHF
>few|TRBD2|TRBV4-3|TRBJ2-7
TGCGCCAGCAGCCAAGATCTGGAGCGGGAGTGGGGTTTGGGTTGGTACGAGCAGTACTTC
CASSQDLEREWGLGWYEQYF
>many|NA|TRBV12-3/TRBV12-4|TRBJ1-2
TGTGCCAGCAGTACCTCCGCCACAGAAGGTGGCTACACCTTC
CASSTSATEGGYTF
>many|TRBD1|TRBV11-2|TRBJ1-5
TGTGCCAGCAGCTTAGACGGACAGGGAAGCAATCAGCCCCAGCATTTT
CASSLDGQGSNQPQHF
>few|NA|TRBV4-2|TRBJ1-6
TGTGCCAGCAGCCAAGATCCCCAGGGCCGATATTCACCCCTCCACTTT
CASSQDPQGRYSPLHF
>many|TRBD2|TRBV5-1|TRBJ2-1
TGCGCCAGCAGCTTTGACGGGACTAGCGGATACAATGAGCAGTTCTTC
CASSFDGTSGYNEQFF
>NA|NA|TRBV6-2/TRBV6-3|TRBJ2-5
TGTGCCAGCAGTTACTCGATTTACGGGTCAGAGGAGACCCAGTACTTC
CASSYSIYGSEETQYF
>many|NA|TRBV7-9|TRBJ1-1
TGTGCCAGCAGCTTAGGGGCAGGGGACACTGAAGCTTTCTTT
CASSLGAGDTEAFF
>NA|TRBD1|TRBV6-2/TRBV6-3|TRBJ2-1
TGTGCCAGCAGTTACTCCGGGACAGGGAACAATGAGCAGTTCTTC
CASSYSGTGNNEQFF
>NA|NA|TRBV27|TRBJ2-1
TGTGCCAGCAGTTTTGGATCGGGCAACAATGAGCAGTTCTTC
CASSFGSGNNEQFF
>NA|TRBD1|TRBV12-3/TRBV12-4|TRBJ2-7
TGTGCCAGCAGTTTCGGACAGGGGGGCTACGAGCAGTACTTC
CASSFGQGGYEQYF
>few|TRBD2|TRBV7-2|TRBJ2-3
TGTGCCAGCAGCTTCACGCGGGGGGGAGCAGATACGCAGTATTTT
CASSFTRGGADTQYF
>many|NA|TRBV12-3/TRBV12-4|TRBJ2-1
TGTGCCAGCAGTCTCGGGATCTACAATGAGCAGTTCTTC
CASSLGIYNEQFF
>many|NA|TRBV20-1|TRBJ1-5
TGCAGTGCCCTTTCCCCCAATCAGCCCCAGCATTTT
CSALSPNQPQHF
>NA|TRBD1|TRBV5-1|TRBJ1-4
TGCGCCAGCCAAATGATGGGACAGACTAATGAAAAACTGTTTTTT
CASQMMGQTNEKLFF
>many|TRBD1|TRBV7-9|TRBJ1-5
TGTGCCAGCAGCTTAGGGACAGGGGCGACCAGCAATCAGCCCCAGCATTTT
CASSLGTGATSNQPQHF
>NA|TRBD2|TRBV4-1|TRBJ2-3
TGCGCCAGCAGCCATAGGCCTAGCGGGGGGGCAGATACGCAGTATTTT
CASSHRPSGGADTQYF
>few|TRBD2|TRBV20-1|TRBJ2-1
TGCAGTGCTAGCGGCCCGGGACTAGCGGGAATGGCCAACTACAATGAGCAGTTCTTC
CSASGPGLAGMANYNEQFF
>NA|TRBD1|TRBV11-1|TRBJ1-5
TGTGCCAGCAGCACCCGGGACAGGATTTTTGATATGAATCAGCCCCAGCATTTT
CASSTRDRIFDMNQPQHF
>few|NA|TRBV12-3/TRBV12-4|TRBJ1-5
TGTGCCAGCAGTCGTACAGGTTTCTCCAATCAGCCCCAGCATTTT
CASSRTGFSNQPQHF